Listed below are T cell receptor beta chains from one sample, sequenced in a study of cytomegalovirus exposure and HLA in healthy donors. Repertoires were generated with immunoSEQ multiplex PCR, while TCRdb's copy carries only in-frame clones and drops some. The sample holds 150,000 to 200,000 clones; about three quarters are singletons and the top ten take 1.1%. The sequenced material came from PBMCs. The receptors shown here come from a woman in her thirties or forties in good health and CMV-seronegative. The CDR3 runs from the conserved cysteine through the conserved F or W. D genes are given only for firm matches. Size tells how often a clone was seen (once, few, many) or the class of an expanded clone, and some rows leave it out.

abundance	d_gene	j_gene	v_gene	CDR3aa	CDR3nt
-	TRBD2	TRBJ2-1	TRBV5-4	CASHRVAGDDEQFF	TGTGCCAGCCACCGAGTAGCGGGAGACGATGAGCAGTTCTTC
once	-	TRBJ2-3	TRBV11-3	CASSSNLRAASTDTQYF	TGTGCCAGCAGCTCAAACCTCCGAGCGGCAAGCACAGATACGCAGTATTTT
-	-	TRBJ1-2	TRBV28	CASSPTELGGYTF	TGTGCCAGCAGCCCAACGGAGTTAGGTGGCTACACCTTC
few	-	TRBJ1-2	TRBV19	CASSKTGANYGYTF	TGTGCCAGTAGTAAGACAGGCGCTAACTATGGCTACACCTTC
-	-	TRBJ1-4	TRBV29-1	CSVRYSNEKLFF	TGCAGCGTTCGGTACAGTAATGAAAAACTGTTTTTT
-	-	TRBJ2-7	TRBV4-3	CASSQAPGQTYEQYF	TGCGCCAGCAGCCAAGCCCCGGGACAAACCTACGAGCAGTACTTC
-	-	TRBJ2-1	TRBV29-1	CSVVQSSYNEQFF	TGCAGCGTTGTACAAAGCTCCTACAATGAGCAGTTCTTC
-	TRBD1	TRBJ2-6	TRBV27	CASSIGTGDSGANVPTF	TGTGCCAGCAGTATCGGGACAGGGGACTCTGGGGCCAACGTCCCGACTTTC
-	-	TRBJ1-1	TRBV7-9	CSSTRGGTTEAFF	TGTTCCAGCACGCGGGGGGGGACCACTGAAGCTTTCTTT
-	-	TRBJ1-1	TRBV6-5	CASSYAGDTEAFF	TGTGCCAGCAGTTACGCAGGGGACACTGAAGCTTTCTTT
-	-	TRBJ1-2	TRBV15	CATSRGAASNYGYTF	TGTGCCACCAGCAGAGGGGCAGCTTCTAACTATGGCTACACCTTC
-	-	TRBJ2-2	TRBV7-9	CSSSRETGELFF	TGTTCCAGCAGCCGGGAGACCGGGGAGCTGTTTTTT
once	-	TRBJ1-2	TRBV28	CASSPVGHLANYGYTF	TGTGCCAGCAGCCCTGTGGGACATTTAGCTAACTATGGCTACACCTTC
few	-	TRBJ1-1	TRBV19	CASSLQGLNTEAFF	TGTGCCAGTAGTTTACAGGGCTTGAACACTGAAGCTTTCTTT
-	-	TRBJ1-2	TRBV19	CASSNRDTVYGYTF	TGTGCCAGTAGCAATAGGGACACGGTCTATGGCTACACCTTC
-	TRBD1	TRBJ2-3	TRBV4-1	CASSPSTGASTDTQYF	TGCGCCAGCAGTCCCTCGACAGGGGCAAGCACAGATACGCAGTATTTT
-	TRBD1	TRBJ1-1	TRBV13	CASSSRQGLNTEAFF	TGTGCCAGCAGCTCCCGACAGGGGCTGAACACTGAAGCTTTCTTT
-	TRBD1	TRBJ2-7	TRBV4-3	CASSQAPGQGSEQYF	TGCGCCAGCAGCCAAGCGCCGGGACAGGGGAGCGAGCAGTACTTC
once	TRBD2	TRBJ2-5	TRBV19	CASRKGASGVGEETQYF	TGTGCCAGTAGAAAGGGGGCTAGCGGGGTGGGGGAAGAGACCCAGTACTTC
-	TRBD2	TRBJ2-7	TRBV11-3	CASSFGGSINEQYF	TGTGCCAGCAGCTTCGGCGGGAGTATCAACGAGCAGTACTTC
-	TRBD2	TRBJ2-2	TRBV27	CASSLHAGAGTGELFF	TGTGCCAGCAGTCTCCACGCGGGAGCGGGCACCGGGGAGCTGTTTTTT
-	-	TRBJ1-1	TRBV6-5	CASRSDRNTEAFF	TGTGCCAGCAGATCGGACAGGAACACTGAAGCTTTCTTT
-	-	TRBJ1-1	TRBV11-3	CASSFSTNTEAFF	TGTGCCAGCAGCTTCAGTACGAACACTGAAGCTTTCTTT
-	TRBD1	TRBJ1-1	TRBV19	CGTGAPITEAFF	TGTGGCACAGGGGCTCCAATCACTGAAGCTTTCTTT
once	-	TRBJ1-1	TRBV11-3	CASSLGRAKNTEAFF	TGTGCCAGCAGCTTAGGGAGGGCGAAGAACACTGAAGCTTTCTTT
-	-	TRBJ2-3	TRBV2	CASSEEAQGIDTQYF	TGTGCCAGCAGTGAGGAGGCCCAGGGGATAGATACGCAGTATTTT
-	TRBD2	TRBJ2-2	TRBV2	CASRSGGGFTGELFF	TGTGCCAGCAGGTCGGGAGGGGGGTTCACCGGGGAGCTGTTTTTT
few	-	TRBJ2-3	TRBV11-2	CASSSRQSSRDTQYF	TGTGCCAGCAGCTCTCGACAGAGTTCACGAGATACGCAGTATTTT
-	TRBD2	TRBJ2-2	TRBV11-2	CASSLGAGAGGELFF	TGTGCCAGCAGCCTTGGGGCGGGAGCGGGCGGGGAGCTGTTTTTT
-	-	TRBJ2-1	TRBV11-3	CASSGRPNNEQFF	TGTGCCAGCAGCGGGAGGCCTAACAATGAGCAGTTCTTC
-	-	TRBJ1-1	TRBV30	CAWSRGFTEAFF	TGTGCCTGGAGCAGGGGATTCACTGAAGCTTTCTTT
-	-	TRBJ2-5	TRBV5-6	CASSLVPGSSETQYF	TGTGCCAGCAGCTTGGTACCCGGGAGCTCCGAGACCCAGTACTTC
-	-	TRBJ1-3	TRBV29-1	CSVSSGNTIYF	TGCAGCGTCTCCAGTGGAAACACCATATATTTT
-	TRBD1	TRBJ1-1	TRBV5-8	CASSSTGDEAFF	TGTGCCAGCAGCTCAACAGGGGACGAAGCTTTCTTT
-	TRBD2	TRBJ2-3	TRBV15	CATSRDLPGGSDTQYF	TGTGCCACCAGCAGAGATCTCCCGGGAGGGTCAGATACGCAGTATTTT
-	TRBD2	TRBJ2-1	TRBV9	CASSVIAGSYNEQFF	TGTGCCAGCAGCGTAATAGCGGGGTCCTACAATGAGCAGTTCTTC
-	-	TRBJ2-1	TRBV9	CASSVRDLTYNEQFF	TGTGCCAGCAGCGTTCGGGACTTAACCTACAATGAGCAGTTCTTC
-	-	TRBJ1-1	TRBV11-3	CASSLALSQGGTEAFF	TGTGCCAGCAGCTTAGCGCTATCTCAGGGTGGCACTGAAGCTTTCTTT
-	-	TRBJ1-4	TRBV7-9	CASSLAGGGKLFF	TGTGCCAGCAGCTTAGCAGGGGGTGGAAAACTGTTTTTT
-	-	TRBJ2-3	TRBV5-1	CASSLAQGSTDTQYF	TGCGCCAGCAGCTTAGCGCAGGGGAGCACAGATACGCAGTATTTT
-	-	TRBJ2-2	TRBV5-4	CASSPQRLGPNTGELFF	TGTGCCAGCAGCCCCCAGCGACTAGGCCCAAACACCGGGGAGCTGTTTTTT
-	-	TRBJ2-1	TRBV7-2	CASSLVLGGNEQFF	TGTGCCAGCAGCTTAGTACTAGGGGGCAATGAGCAGTTCTTC